This TCR beta chain came from a study of PD-1 blockade in classical Hodgkin lymphoma. Study findings and constraints: Patients starting nivolumab under 1 year after ASCT were excluded. Newly diagnosed patients had baseline TCR diversity that was reportedly lower than that of healthy donors. It was among complete responders that baseline diversity resembled that of newly diagnosed patients.

Worth noting for this clone: What it recognizes is unknown.

Assay used: immunoSEQ multiplex PCR; TCRdb lists only in-frame clones, some missing. The sample has fewer than 15,000 clones, around 90% seen once. Every patient experienced relapse after autologous stem cell transplantation, and brentuximab vedotin exposure varied. Starting with thawed PBMCs, CD4+ T cells were purified by magnetic negative selection. The length of the CDR3 is 16 residues. Germline loops: CDR1 SGHAT, CDR2 FQDESV (reference sequence). V lost 4 bases to trimming and J lost 0 bases, with 14 bases between them. This rearrangement joins TRBV11-1 to TRBJ2-3, with D possibly being TRBD2 (6 bases). The receptor comes from a human donor with classical Hodgkin lymphoma. The specimen was CD4+ T cells from blood, collected at baseline. CDR3 sequence (DNA): TGTGCCAGCAGCTACGGGAGCGCAGCTAGCACAGATACGCAGTATTTT. Translated: CASSYGSAASTDTQYF.